This section outlines one T cell receptor beta chain sequence together with its context. Its antigen is unidentified. This record comes from a study of shared clonotypes between healthy human individuals. Overall study findings and caveats: Even with large depth, rarefaction showed that sorted-subset sequencing was incomplete.

All the donors were Caucasian adults who lived in Nashville, Tennessee. CDR1 is SEHNR, CDR2 FQNEAQ, per germline (reference sequence). The V and J ends lost 5 bases and 6 bases respectively, with 19 bases between them. The CDR3 totals 15 residues. Across several immunoSEQ plates, the genomic DNA of each subset was split evenly. Authors' analysis steps: Owing to the provision of junction-only sequences devoid of quality scores by immunoSEQ, filtering differed. Sequencing used immunoSEQ multiplex PCR; TCRdb keeps in-frame clones, though not all of them. The DNA gave D and trimming, while V, J and clone size come from that table. This sample has about 1 million clones, with approximately 68% found just once.

The TCR sequence derives from a man in his late teens or twenties in good health. Sequenced: memory CD4+ T cells sorted from blood. Subset denoted: CD45RA-negative fraction. This chain connects TRBV7-9 to TRBJ1-1, with D perhaps TRBD1 (5 bases). CDR3 DNA sequence: TGTGCCAGCAGCCCGCTGTTGGGGGGGGTGGCTGAAGCTTTCTTT. Translation: CASSPLLGGVAEAFF.